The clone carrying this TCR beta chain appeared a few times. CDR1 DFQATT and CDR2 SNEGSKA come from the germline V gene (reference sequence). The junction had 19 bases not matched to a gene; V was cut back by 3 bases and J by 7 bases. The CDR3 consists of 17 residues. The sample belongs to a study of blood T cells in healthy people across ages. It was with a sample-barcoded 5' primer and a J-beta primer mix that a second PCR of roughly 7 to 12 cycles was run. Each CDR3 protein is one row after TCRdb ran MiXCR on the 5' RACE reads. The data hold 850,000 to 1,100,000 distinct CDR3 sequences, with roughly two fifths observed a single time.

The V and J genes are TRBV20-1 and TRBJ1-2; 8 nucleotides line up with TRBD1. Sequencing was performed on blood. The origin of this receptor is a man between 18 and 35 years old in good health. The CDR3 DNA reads TGCAGTGCTAGCCCCCTTTCGCAAGGACAGGGTGGCGGTGGCTACACCTTC. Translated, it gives CSASPLSQGQGGGGYTF.